The following is a TCR beta chain sequence with its context. Using ten immunoSEQ deep assay plates, investigators sequenced unsorted PBMC DNA. Sequenced by immunoSEQ multiplex PCR; TCRdb stores in-frame clones only, minus some. The sample records about half a million clones, more than 65% being singletons. This record belongs to a study of shared clonotypes between healthy human individuals. Trimming took 3 bases from V and 7 from J, leaving 24 bases between them. Germline values: CDR1 MRHNA, CDR2 SNTAGT. CDR3 size: 17 residues. The chain is built from TRBV6-4 and TRBJ2-5; unclear D gene. Material for sequencing was PBMCs. The source of this sequence is a woman aged 35 to 49 in good health. Some clones in this sample may be carry-over from other donors' samples. The CDR3 protein is CASSEPRNGSHQRTQYF. The CDR3 region has the DNA TGTGCCAGCAGTGAGCCCCGCAATGGAAGCCATCAGCGGACCCAGTACTTC.